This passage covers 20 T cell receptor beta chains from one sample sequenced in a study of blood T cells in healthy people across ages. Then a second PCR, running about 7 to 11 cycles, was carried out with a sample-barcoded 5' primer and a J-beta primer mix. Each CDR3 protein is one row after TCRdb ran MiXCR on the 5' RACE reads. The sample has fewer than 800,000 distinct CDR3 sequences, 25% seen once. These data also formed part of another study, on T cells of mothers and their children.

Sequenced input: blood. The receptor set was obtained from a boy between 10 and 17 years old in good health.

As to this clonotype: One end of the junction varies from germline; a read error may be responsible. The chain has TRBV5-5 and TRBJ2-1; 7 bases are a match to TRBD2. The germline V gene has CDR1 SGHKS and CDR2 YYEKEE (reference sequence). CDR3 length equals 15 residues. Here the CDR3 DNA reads TGTGCCAGCAGCTTGAGCGGGGCCCCCTACAACGAGCAGTTCTTC. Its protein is CASSLSGAPYNEQFF.

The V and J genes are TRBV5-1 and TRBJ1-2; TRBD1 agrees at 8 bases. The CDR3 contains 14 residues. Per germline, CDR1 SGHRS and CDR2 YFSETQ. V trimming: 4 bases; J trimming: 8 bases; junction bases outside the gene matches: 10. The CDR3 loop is CASSGSSGGGGYTF. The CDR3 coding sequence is TGCGCCAGCAGCGGAAGCTCAGGGGGCGGCGGCTACACCTTC.

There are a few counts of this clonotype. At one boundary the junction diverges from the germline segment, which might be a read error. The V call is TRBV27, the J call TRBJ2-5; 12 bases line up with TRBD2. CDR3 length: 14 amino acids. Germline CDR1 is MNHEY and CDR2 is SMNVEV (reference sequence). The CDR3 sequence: CASSGLAGPETQCF. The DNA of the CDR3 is TGTGCCAGCAGTGGACTAGCGGGACCAGAGACCCAGTGCTTC.

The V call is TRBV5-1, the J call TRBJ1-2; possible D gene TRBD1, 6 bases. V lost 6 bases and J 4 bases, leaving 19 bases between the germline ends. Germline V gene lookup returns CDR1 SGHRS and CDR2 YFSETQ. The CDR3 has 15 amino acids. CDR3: CASTWGQGEAYGYTF. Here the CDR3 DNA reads TGCGCCAGCACCTGGGGGCAGGGCGAAGCCTATGGCTACACCTTC.

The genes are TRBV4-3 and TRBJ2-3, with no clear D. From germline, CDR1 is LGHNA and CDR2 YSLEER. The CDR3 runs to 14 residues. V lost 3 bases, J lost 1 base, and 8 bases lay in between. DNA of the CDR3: TGCGCCAGCAGCCAGATAATTCGCACAGATACGCAGTATTTT. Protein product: CASSQIIRTDTQYF.

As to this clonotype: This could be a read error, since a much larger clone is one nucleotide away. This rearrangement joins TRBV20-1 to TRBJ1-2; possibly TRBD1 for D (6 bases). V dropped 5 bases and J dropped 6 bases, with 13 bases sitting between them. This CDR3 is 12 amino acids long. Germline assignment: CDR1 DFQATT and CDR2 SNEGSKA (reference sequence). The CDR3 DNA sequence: TGCAGTGCTCGCTCCGGGGGCCATGGCTACACCTTC. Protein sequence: CSARSGGHGYTF.

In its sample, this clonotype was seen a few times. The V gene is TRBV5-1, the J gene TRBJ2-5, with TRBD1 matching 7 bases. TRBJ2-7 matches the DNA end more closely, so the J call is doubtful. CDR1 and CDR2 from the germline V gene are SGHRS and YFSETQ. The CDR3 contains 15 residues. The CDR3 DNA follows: TGCGCCAGCAGCTTGGAGGGGGCGGGTTCCCACGAGCAGTACTTC. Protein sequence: CASSLEGAGSHEQYF.

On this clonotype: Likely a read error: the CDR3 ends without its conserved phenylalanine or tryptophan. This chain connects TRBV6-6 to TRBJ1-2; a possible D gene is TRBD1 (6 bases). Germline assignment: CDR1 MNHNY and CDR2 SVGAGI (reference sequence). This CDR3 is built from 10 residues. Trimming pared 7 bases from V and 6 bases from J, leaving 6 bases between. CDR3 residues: CASKGDGYTL. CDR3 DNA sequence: TGTGCCAGCAAGGGGGATGGCTACACCTTA.

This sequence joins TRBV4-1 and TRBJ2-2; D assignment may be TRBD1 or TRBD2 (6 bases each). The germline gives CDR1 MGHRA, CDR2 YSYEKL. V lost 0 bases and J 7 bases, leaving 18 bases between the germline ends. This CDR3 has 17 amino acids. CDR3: CASSQEGYREEDGELFF. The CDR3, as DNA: TGCGCCAGCAGCCAAGAGGGGTACAGGGAGGAGGACGGGGAGCTGTTTTTT.

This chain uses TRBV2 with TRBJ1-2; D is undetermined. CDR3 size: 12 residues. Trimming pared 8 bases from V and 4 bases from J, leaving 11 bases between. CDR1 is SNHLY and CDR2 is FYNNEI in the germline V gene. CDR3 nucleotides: TGTGCCAGCGCAGACGTCGGCTATGGCTACACCTTC. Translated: CASADVGYGYTF. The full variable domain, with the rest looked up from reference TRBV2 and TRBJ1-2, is EPEVTQTPSHQVTQMGQEVILRCVPISNHLYFYWYRQILGQKVEFLVSFYNNEISEKSEIFDDQFSVERPDGSNFTLKIRSTKLEDSAMYFCASADVGYGYTFGSGTRLTVV.

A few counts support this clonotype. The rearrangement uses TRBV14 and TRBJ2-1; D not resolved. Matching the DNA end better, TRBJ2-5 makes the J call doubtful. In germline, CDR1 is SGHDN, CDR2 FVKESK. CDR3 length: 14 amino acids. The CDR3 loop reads CASSQGPSSETQYF. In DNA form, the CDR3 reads TGTGCCAGCAGCCAAGGTCCCTCCTCGGAGACCCAGTACTTC.

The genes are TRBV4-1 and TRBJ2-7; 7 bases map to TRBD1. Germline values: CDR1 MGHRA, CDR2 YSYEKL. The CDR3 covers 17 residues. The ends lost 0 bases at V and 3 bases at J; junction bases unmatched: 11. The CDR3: CASSQDRDSGDVYEQYF. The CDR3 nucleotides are TGCGCCAGCAGCCAAGATCGGGACAGCGGAGACGTCTACGAGCAGTACTTC.

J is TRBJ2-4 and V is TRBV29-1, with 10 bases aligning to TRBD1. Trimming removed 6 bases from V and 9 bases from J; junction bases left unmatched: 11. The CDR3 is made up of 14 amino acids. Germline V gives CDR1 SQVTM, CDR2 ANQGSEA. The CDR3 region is CSVNVPGQGFIQYF. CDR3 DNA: TGCAGCGTCAATGTACCGGGACAGGGGTTCATTCAGTACTTC.

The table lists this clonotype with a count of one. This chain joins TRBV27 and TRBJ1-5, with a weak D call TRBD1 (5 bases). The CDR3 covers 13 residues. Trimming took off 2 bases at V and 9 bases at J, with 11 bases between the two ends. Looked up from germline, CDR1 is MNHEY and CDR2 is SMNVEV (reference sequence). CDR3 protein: CASSLGDPRPQHF. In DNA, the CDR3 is TGTGCCAGCAGTTTAGGGGACCCTAGGCCCCAGCATTTT.

CDR3 in DNA: TGTGCCAGTAGTACAGAAAAACTTACAAGCGCCTACGAGCAGTACTTC. Its translation is CASSTEKLTSAYEQYF. The chain combines TRBV19 with TRBJ2-5; D remains unclear. The J call is doubtful: the DNA matches TRBJ2-7 better. The CDR3 length is 16 residues. The germline gives CDR1 LNHDA, CDR2 SQIVND (reference sequence).

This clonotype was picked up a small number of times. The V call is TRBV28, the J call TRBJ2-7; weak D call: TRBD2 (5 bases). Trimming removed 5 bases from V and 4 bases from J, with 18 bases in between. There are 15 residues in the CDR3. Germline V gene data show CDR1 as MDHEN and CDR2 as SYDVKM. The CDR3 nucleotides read TGTGCCAGCAGTCCGTTGTTTTCTAGCCTATACGAGCAGTACTTC. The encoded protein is CASSPLFSSLYEQYF.

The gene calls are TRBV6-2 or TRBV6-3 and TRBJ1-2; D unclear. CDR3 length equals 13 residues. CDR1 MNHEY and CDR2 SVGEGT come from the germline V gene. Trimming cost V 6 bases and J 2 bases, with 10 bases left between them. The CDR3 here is CASRRDPNYGYTF. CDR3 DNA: TGTGCCAGCAGGAGAGACCCGAACTATGGCTACACCTTC.

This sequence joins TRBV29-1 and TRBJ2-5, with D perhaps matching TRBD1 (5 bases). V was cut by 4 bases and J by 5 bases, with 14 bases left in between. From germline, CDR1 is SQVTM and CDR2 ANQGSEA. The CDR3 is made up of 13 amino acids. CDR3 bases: TGCAGCGTTGCGTCGGCAGGGCGGGAGACCCAGTACTTC. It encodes CSVASAGRETQYF. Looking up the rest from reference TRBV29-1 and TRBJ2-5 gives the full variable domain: SAVISQKPSRDICQRGTSLTIQCQVDSQVTMMFWYRQQPGQSLTLIATANQGSEATYESGFVIDKFPISRPNLTFSTLTVSNMSPEDSSIYLCSVASAGRETQYFGPGTRLLVL.

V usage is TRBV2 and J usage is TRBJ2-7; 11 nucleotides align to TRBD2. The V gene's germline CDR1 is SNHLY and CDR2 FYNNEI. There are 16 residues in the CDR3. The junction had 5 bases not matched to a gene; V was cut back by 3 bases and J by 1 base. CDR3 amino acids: CASSDLGTSGSYEQYF. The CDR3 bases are TGTGCCAGCAGTGATCTCGGGACTAGCGGATCCTACGAGCAGTACTTC.

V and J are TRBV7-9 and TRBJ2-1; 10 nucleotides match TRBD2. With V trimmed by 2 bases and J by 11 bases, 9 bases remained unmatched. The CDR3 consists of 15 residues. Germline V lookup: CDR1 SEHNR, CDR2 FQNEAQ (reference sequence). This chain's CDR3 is CASSLRLAGSVKQFF. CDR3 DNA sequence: TGTGCCAGCAGCTTAAGACTAGCGGGCTCTGTCAAGCAGTTCTTC.